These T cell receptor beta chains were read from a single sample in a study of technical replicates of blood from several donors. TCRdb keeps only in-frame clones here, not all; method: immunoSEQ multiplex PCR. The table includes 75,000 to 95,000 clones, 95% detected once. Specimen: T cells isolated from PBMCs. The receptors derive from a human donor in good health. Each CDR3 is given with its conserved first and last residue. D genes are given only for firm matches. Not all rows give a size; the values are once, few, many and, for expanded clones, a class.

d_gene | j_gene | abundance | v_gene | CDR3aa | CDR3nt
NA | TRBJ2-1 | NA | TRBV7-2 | CASSLGEAMKQFF | TGTGCCAGCAGCTTAGGTGAGGCAATGAAGCAGTTCTTC
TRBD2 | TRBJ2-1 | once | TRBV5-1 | CASSLDPSGMGYNEQFF | TGCGCCAGCAGCTTGGATCCTAGCGGGATGGGGTACAATGAGCAGTTCTTC
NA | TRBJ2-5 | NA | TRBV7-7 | CASSLTYQETQYF | TGTGCTAGCAGCTTAACATACCAAGAGACCCAGTACTTC
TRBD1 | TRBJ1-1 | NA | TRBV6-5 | CASSYRDRGAGAFF | TGTGCCAGCAGTTACCGGGACAGGGGGGCTGGAGCTTTCTTT
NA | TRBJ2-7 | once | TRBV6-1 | CASSPGSSSYEQYF | TGTGCCAGCAGCCCAGGGTCTAGCTCCTACGAGCAGTACTTC
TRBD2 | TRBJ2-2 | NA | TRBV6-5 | CASSREGTGELFF | TGTGCCAGCAGCAGGGAGGGAACCGGGGAGCTGTTTTTT
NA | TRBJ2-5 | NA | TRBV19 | CASRPTGSPQETQYF | TGTGCCAGTAGACCCACCGGGAGTCCTCAAGAGACCCAGTACTTC
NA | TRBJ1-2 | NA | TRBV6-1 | CASSEYSWSRAYTF | TGTGCCAGCAGTGAATATAGTTGGAGCAGGGCCTACACCTTC
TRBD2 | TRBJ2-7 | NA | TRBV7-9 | CASSLGEREGRYEQYF | TGTGCCAGCAGCTTAGGGGAGAGGGAGGGACGCTACGAGCAGTACTTC
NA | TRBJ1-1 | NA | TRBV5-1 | CASSGGHTSPEAFF | TGCGCCAGCAGCGGGGGACATACTTCGCCTGAAGCTTTCTTT
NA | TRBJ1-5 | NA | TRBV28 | CASSFNFNQPQHF | TGTGCCAGCAGTTTTAATTTCAATCAGCCCCAGCATTTT
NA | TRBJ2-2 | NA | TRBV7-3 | CASSLRGDTGELFF | TGTGCCAGCAGCTTAAGGGGCGACACCGGGGAGCTGTTTTTT
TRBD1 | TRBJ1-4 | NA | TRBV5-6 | CASSLRTGGLGSEKLFF | TGTGCCAGCAGCTTAAGGACAGGGGGATTAGGTAGCGAAAAACTGTTTTTT
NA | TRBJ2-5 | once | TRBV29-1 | CSVDPRQGGQETQYF | TGCAGCGTTGATCCGCGGCAGGGAGGTCAAGAGACCCAGTACTTC
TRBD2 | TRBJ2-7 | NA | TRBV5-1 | CAPSGREGDNEQYF | TGCGCCCCTAGCGGGAGGGAGGGGGACAACGAGCAGTACTTC
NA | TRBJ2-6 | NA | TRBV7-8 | CASSSLSVYRSSGANVLTF | TGTGCCAGCAGCTCCCTCAGTGTTTACAGGTCCTCTGGGGCCAACGTCCTGACTTTC
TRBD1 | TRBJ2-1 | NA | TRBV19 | CASSSGQDNEQFF | TGTGCCAGTAGTAGCGGACAGGACAATGAGCAGTTCTTC
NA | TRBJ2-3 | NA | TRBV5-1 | CASSLAAGAPLTDTQYF | TGCGCCAGCAGCTTGGCCGCGGGGGCCCCCCTCACAGATACGCAGTATTTT
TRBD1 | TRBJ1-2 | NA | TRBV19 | CASSTRSGTGGTNYGYTF | TGTGCCAGTAGTACCAGATCCGGGACAGGGGGCACGAACTATGGCTACACCTTC
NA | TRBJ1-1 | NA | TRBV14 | CASSQELWEGTEAFF | TGTGCCAGCAGCCAAGAACTTTGGGAGGGCACTGAAGCTTTCTTT
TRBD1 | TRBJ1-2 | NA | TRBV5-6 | CASSYTQGRDMF | TGTGCCAGCAGCTATACACAGGGGCGTGATATGTTC
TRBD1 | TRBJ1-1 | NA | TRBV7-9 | CASSAYRGLEAFF | TGTGCCAGCAGCGCGTACAGGGGCCTTGAAGCTTTCTTT
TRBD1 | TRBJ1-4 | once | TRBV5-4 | CASSPGQNEKLFF | TGTGCCAGCAGCCCGGGACAGAATGAAAAACTGTTTTTT
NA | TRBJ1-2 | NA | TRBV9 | CASSARTVYGYTF | TGTGCCAGCAGCGCACGGACAGTCTATGGCTACACCTTC
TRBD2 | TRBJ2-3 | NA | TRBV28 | CASSSRTRLAGTDTQYF | TGTGCCAGCAGTTCACGGACGAGGTTAGCGGGTACAGATACGCAGTATTTT
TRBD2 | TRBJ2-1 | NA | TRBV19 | CASRKFLGTSGKYNEQFF | TGTGCCAGTAGAAAGTTCCTGGGGACTAGCGGGAAGTACAATGAGCAGTTCTTC
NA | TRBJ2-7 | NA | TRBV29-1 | CSVEGSRGIYEQYF | TGCAGCGTTGAAGGTTCAAGGGGGATCTACGAGCAGTACTTC
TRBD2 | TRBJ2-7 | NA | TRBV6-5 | CASSPSGGAPARDYF | TGTGCCAGCAGTCCTAGCGGGGGGGCCCCGGCGAGAGATTACTTC
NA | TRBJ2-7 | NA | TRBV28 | CASTKTGQYEQYF | TGTGCCAGCACCAAAACTGGACAATACGAGCAGTACTTC
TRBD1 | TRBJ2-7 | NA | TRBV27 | CASKDGTAAEGSYEQYF | TGTGCCAGCAAAGACGGGACAGCAGCCGAGGGATCCTACGAGCAGTACTTC
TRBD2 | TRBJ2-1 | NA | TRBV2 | CASSRSLAGYNEQFF | TGTGCCAGCAGCCGGTCACTAGCGGGCTACAATGAGCAGTTCTTC
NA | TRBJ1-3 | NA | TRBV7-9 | CASSLGLMISGNTIYF | TGTGCCAGCAGCCTGGGACTGATGATCTCTGGAAACACCATATATTTT
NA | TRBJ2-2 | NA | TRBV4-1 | CASSPGQINTGELFF | TGCGCCAGCAGCCCAGGACAGATAAACACCGGGGAGCTGTTTTTT
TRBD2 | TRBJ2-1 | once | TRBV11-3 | CASSTGGSRFF | TGTGCCAGCAGCACCGGGGGGTCTCGATTCTTC
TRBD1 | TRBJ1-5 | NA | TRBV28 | CASSPTGPKGNQPQHF | TGTGCCAGCAGTCCGACAGGGCCTAAAGGCAATCAGCCCCAGCATTTT
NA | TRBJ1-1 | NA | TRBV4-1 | CASSQGQGMYTEAFF | TGCGCCAGCAGCCAAGGGCAGGGGATGTACACTGAAGCTTTCTTT
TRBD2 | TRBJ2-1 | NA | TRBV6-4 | CASAQAPGTSGYNEQFF | TGTGCCAGCGCCCAAGCTCCCGGGACTAGCGGCTACAATGAGCAGTTCTTC
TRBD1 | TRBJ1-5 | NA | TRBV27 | CASTNIKAPGGLQPQHF | TGTGCCAGCACCAACATTAAGGCTCCAGGGGGGTTGCAGCCCCAGCATTTT
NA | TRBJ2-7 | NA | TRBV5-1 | CASSLGTYLRHEQYF | TGCGCCAGCAGCTTGGGAACATATTTGCGGCACGAGCAGTACTTC
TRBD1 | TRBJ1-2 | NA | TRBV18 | CASSQDRDGYTF | TGTGCCAGCTCACAGGACAGGGATGGCTACACCTTC
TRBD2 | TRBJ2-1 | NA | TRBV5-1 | CASSDPSGVYNEQFF | TGCGCCAGCTCCGACCCTAGCGGGGTATACAATGAGCAGTTCTTC
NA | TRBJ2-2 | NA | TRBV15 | CAIGTLSGELFF | TGTGCCATCGGGACATTATCCGGGGAGCTGTTTTTT
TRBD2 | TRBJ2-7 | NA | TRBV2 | CASSEYRTSIFYEQYF | TGTGCCAGCAGTGAATACCGGACTAGCATATTCTACGAGCAGTACTTC
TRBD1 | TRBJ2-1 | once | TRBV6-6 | CASSLGQGDDEQFF | TGTGCCAGCAGTTTGGGACAGGGGGATGATGAGCAGTTCTTC
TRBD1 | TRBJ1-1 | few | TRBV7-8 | CASRKDRLVENTEAFF | TGTGCCAGCAGGAAGGACAGGTTGGTCGAGAACACTGAAGCTTTCTTT
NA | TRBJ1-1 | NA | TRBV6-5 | CASSYSGRERTEAFF | TGTGCCAGCAGTTACTCGGGGAGGGAGAGGACTGAAGCTTTCTTT